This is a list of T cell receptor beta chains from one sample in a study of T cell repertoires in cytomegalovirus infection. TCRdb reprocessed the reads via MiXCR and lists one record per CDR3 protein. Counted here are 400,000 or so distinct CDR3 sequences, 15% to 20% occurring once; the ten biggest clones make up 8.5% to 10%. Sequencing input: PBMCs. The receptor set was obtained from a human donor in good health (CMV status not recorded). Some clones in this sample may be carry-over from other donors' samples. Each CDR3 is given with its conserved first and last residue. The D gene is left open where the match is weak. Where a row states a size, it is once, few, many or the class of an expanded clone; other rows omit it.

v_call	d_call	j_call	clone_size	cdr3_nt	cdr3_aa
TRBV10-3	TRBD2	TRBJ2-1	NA	TGTGCCGCCCGGACTAGCGGTAGCTCCTACAATGAGCAGTTCTTC	CAARTSGSSYNEQFF
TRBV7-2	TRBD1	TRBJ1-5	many	TGTGCCAGCAGCTCCGGGACAGGGGGAAGTCAGCCCCAGCATTTT	CASSSGTGGSQPQHF
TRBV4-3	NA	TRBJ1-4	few	TGCGCCAGCAGCCAACGGCCCATGGGGAATGAAAAACTGTTTTTT	CASSQRPMGNEKLFF
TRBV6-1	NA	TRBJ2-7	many	TGTGCCAGCAGTGAAGTGGGTGGGTCCTACGAGCAGTACTTC	CASSEVGGSYEQYF
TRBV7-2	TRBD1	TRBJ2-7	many	TGTGCCAGCAGCTTAGAGGGACAGCCCTACTACGAGCAGTACTTC	CASSLEGQPYYEQYF
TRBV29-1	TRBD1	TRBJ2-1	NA	TGCAGCGTTCCGGGACAGGGAACTGAGCAGTTCTTC	CSVPGQGTEQFF
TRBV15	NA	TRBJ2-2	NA	TGTGTCACCAGCAGGGGTCGGACCGGGGAGCTGTTTTTT	CVTSRGRTGELFF
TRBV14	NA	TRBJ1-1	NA	TGTGCCAGCAGCCAAGACGGTGGAGACCCCGAGGGAGGTTTCTTT	CASSQDGGDPEGGFF
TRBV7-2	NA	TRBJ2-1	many	TGTGCCAGCAGCCAAGCCACTCCGGAGCAGTTCTTC	CASSQATPEQFF
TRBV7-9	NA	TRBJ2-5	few	TGTGCCAGCAGCTTAGATGCTGGAGGAGTAGAGACCCAGTACTTC	CASSLDAGGVETQYF
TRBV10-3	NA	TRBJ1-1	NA	TGTGTCATCAGATGGTGGCAAGGGGACACTGAAGCTTTCTTT	CVIRWWQGDTEAFF
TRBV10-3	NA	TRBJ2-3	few	TGTGCCATCAGTGAGTCTGTTGGGCCAGATACGCAGTATTTT	CAISESVGPDTQYF
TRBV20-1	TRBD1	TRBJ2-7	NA	TGCAGTGCTGTAGGACAGGGCGAGGAGTACTTC	CSAVGQGEEYF
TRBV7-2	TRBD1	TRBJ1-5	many	TGTGCCAGCAGCCCCGACAGGGGCGGTGGACAGCCCCAGCATTTT	CASSPDRGGGQPQHF
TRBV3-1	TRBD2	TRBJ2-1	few	TGTGCCAGCAGCCAAGGATTAGCGGGAACCTACAATGAGCAGTTCTTC	CASSQGLAGTYNEQFF
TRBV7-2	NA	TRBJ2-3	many	TGTGCCAGCAGCTTAGGGCCGCGGGATACGCAGTATTTT	CASSLGPRDTQYF
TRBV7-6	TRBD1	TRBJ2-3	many	TGTGCCAGCAGCTCGGGACAGGGGGTCACAGATACGCAGTATTTT	CASSSGQGVTDTQYF
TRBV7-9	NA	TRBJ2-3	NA	TGTGCCAGCAGCCCCTTTCGGGGCACAGATACGCAGTATTTT	CASSPFRGTDTQYF
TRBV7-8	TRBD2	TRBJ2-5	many	TGTGCCAGCAGCCGCCGGGACTATCAAGAGACCCAGTACTTC	CASSRRDYQETQYF
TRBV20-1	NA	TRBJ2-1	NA	TGCAGTGCTAGGTCTCTAGCCTCAAGCTCCTACAATGAGCAGTTCTTC	CSARSLASSSYNEQFF
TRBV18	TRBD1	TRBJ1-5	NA	TGTGCCAGCTCGCCTGACAGGGGCGTCGGTCAGCCCCAGCATTTT	CASSPDRGVGQPQHF
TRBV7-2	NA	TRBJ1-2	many	TGTGCCAGCAGCTTAACGGGAACTGGCTACACCTTC	CASSLTGTGYTF
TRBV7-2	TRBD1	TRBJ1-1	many	TGTGCCAGCAGCTTACAGGGGGTTTCTAGAGACACTGAAGCTTTCTTT	CASSLQGVSRDTEAFF
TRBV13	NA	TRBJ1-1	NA	TGTGCCAGCAGCCGTGACATTGCGGTTCCTGAAGCTTTCTTT	CASSRDIAVPEAFF
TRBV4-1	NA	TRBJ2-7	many	TGCGCCAGCAGCCAAGATGGGACACCAACCTACGAGCAGTACTTC	CASSQDGTPTYEQYF
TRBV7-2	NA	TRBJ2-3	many	TGTGCCAGCAGCTTAGCCCCCGGGGCAGATACGCAGTATTTT	CASSLAPGADTQYF
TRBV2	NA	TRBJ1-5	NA	TGTGCCAGCAGTGAGCCGGGAGGGGATCAGCCCCAGCATTTT	CASSEPGGDQPQHF
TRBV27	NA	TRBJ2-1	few	TGTGCCAGTCTATGTGGGGTCCAGAGCTCCTACAATGAGCAGTTCTTC	CASLCGVQSSYNEQFF
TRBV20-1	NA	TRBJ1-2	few	TGCAGTGATAGAGGGCCCAACTATGGCTACACCTTC	CSDRGPNYGYTF
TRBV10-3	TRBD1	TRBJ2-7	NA	TGTGCCATCAGTGAGAGGTCGGGACAGTTCTACGAGCAGTACTTC	CAISERSGQFYEQYF
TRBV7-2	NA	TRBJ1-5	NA	TGTGCCAGCAGTCCCGATAGGGAAGGGGGACAGCCCCAGCATTTT	CASSPDREGGQPQHF
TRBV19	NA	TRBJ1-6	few	TGTGCCAGTAGTCGGCGCAGTAATTCACCCCTCCACTTT	CASSRRSNSPLHF
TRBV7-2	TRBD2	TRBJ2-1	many	TGTGCCAGCAGCTTAGTACTCCTAGCGGGAACTAGGGATGAGCAGTTCTTC	CASSLVLLAGTRDEQFF
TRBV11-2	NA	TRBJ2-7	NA	TGTGCCAGCAGCCGGGACCGCCTAACCTACGAGCAGTACTTC	CASSRDRLTYEQYF
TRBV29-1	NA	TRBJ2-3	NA	TGCAGCGTTACCGACCCCACAGATACGCAGTATTTT	CSVTDPTDTQYF
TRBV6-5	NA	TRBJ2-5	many	TGTGCCAGCAGTAGGTCGACACGAGAGACCCAGTACTTC	CASSRSTRETQYF